The 2 T cell receptor beta chains reported below all come from one sample, sequenced in a study of CD8 T cells in Susac syndrome. Random hexamers primed reverse transcription of about 0.45 to 1 ug RNA. A single record per CDR3 protein comes from TCRdb applying MiXCR to the immunoSEQ multiplex PCR reads. Among approximately 80,000 distinct CDR3 sequences, approximately 95% were seen once, and the ten largest hold about 0.5%. Sequenced: CD8+ T cells from PBMCs. The receptors derive from a human donor with Susac syndrome.

The chain combines TRBV21-1 with TRBJ1-2. TRBV21-1 is listed as a pseudogene. The CDR3 is made up of 11 amino acids. CDR3 residues: CASSPDSGYTF. The CDR3 DNA reads as TGTGCCAGCAGCCCGGATTCCGGCTACACCTTC.

J is TRBJ1-1 and V is TRBV5-1; no definite D call. CDR1 and CDR2 from the germline V gene are SGHRS and YFSETQ. The CDR3 covers 14 residues. Trimming left V 1 base short and J 4 bases short, with 11 bases between. For the CDR3, the DNA is TGCGCCAGCAGCTTGAGCCGGGGTGGCACTGAAGCTTTCTTT. It encodes CASSLSRGGTEAFF.